The present entry profiles one TCR beta chain with its context. Its specificity is not known. The data are from a study of STAT3 mutations in large granular lymphocyte leukemia. The V gene end was trimmed by 5 bases and the J gene end by 0 bases; junction bases not matched to a gene: 15. There are 20 residues in the CDR3. From germline, CDR1 is SGHRS and CDR2 YFSETQ. Generated by immunoSEQ multiplex PCR, the TCRdb table keeps only in-frame clones and is missing some. The sample includes thousands of clones, more than 90% of them seen just once. The study's findings and limits: At least one immunodominant TCR beta clonotype appeared in every T-cell large granular lymphocyte leukemia patient.

The chain carries TRBV5-1 and TRBJ2-6; 9 positions match TRBD2. This TCR derives from a man aged 60 to 75 with T-cell large granular lymphocyte leukemia. Some clones in this sample may be carry-over from other donors' samples. Material for sequencing was peripheral blood mononuclear cells. The CDR3 loop reads CASSRDSLAGPGSGANVLTF. For the CDR3, the DNA is TGCGCCAGCAGTCGGGACTCTCTAGCGGGACCTGGCTCTGGGGCCAACGTCCTGACTTTC.